The 28 T cell receptor beta chains listed next were all sequenced from one sample in a study of shared clonotypes between healthy human individuals. Here immunoSEQ multiplex PCR was the method, and the copy in TCRdb shows in-frame clones only, minus some. The table records some 500,000 clones, about 96% of them present only once. The sequencing sample was made of naive CD4+ T cells sorted from blood. Subset described: CD45RA+ positively selected. These receptors came from a woman in her 30s in good health.

This rearrangement joins TRBV2 to TRBJ1-5; no reliable D call. CDR1 is SNHLY and CDR2 is FYNNEI in the germline V gene. With 4 bases removed from V and 5 bases from J, the gap between germline ends came to 15 bases. The CDR3 length is 15 residues. CDR3 sequence reads: CASSAEAFGHQPQHF. The DNA of the CDR3 is TGTGCCAGCAGTGCGGAGGCCTTCGGCCATCAGCCCCAGCATTTT.

The chain couples TRBV18 to TRBJ1-3; D not resolved. Germline V gene lookup returns CDR1 KGHSH and CDR2 LQKENI. V dropped 5 bases and J dropped 4 bases, with 18 bases sitting between them. This CDR3 has 16 amino acids. DNA of the CDR3: TGTGCCAGCTCATCGGACGGAACCGTGTTGGGAAACACCATATATTTT. Amino acid sequence: CASSSDGTVLGNTIYF. Full variable domain (rest looked up from reference TRBV18 and TRBJ1-3): NAGVMQNPRHLVRRRGQEARLRCSPMKGHSHVYWYRQLPEEGLKFMVYLQKENIIDESGMPKERFSAEFPKEGPSILRIQQVVRGDSAAYFCASSSDGTVLGNTIYFGEGSWLTVV.

The chain uses TRBV6-5 and TRBJ2-2; D gene ambiguous. The V and J ends lost 6 bases and 1 base respectively, with 9 bases between them. This CDR3 has 14 amino acids. From germline, CDR1 is MNHEY and CDR2 SVGAGI. The CDR3 coding sequence is TGTGCCAGCAGCCTCGAGAGGAACACCGGGGAGCTGTTTTTT. Translation: CASSLERNTGELFF.

The V gene is TRBV19, the J gene TRBJ2-7, with 9 bases matching TRBD2. Losses at the gene ends were 5 bases for V and 3 bases for J; bases not matched to a gene: 5. Germline loops: CDR1 LNHDA, CDR2 SQIVND (reference sequence). The CDR3 is 14 residues long. The CDR3 region is CASSLLAGDYEQYF. The CDR3 bases are TGTGCCAGTAGTCTCTTAGCGGGAGACTACGAGCAGTACTTC.

CDR3 nucleotides: TGTGCCAGTAGATCCTTAGAGATTTCTACAGATACGCAGTATTTT. Translated: CASRSLEISTDTQYF. The chain couples TRBV19 to TRBJ2-3; no firm D call. V was trimmed by 6 bases and J by 3 bases, leaving 16 bases between them. This CDR3 is built from 15 residues. Germline-derived CDR1 and CDR2 are LNHDA and SQIVND (reference sequence).

This sequence joins TRBV11-2 and TRBJ2-3; weak D call: TRBD2 (6 bases). Trimming stripped 5 bases from V and 0 bases from J, with 9 bases between. This CDR3 is built from 14 residues. Germline CDR1 SGHAT, CDR2 FQNNGV. CDR3 bases: TGTGCCAGCAGCACCGGGACTAGCACAGATACGCAGTATTTT. Translation: CASSTGTSTDTQYF.

The chain combines TRBV7-9 with TRBJ2-3, with TRBD2 as a possible D gene (6 bases). The CDR3 length is 14 residues. In germline, CDR1 is SEHNR, CDR2 FQNEAQ (reference sequence). V was pared by 8 bases and J by 2 bases, with 14 bases between. The CDR3 loop is CASSWGGTTDTQYF. The CDR3, as DNA: TGTGCCAGCTCCTGGGGCGGGACCACAGATACGCAGTATTTT. The full variable domain, in which reference TRBV7-9 and TRBJ2-3 provide the parts outside the CDR3, is DTGVSQNPRHKITKRGQNVTFRCDPISEHNRLYWYRQTLGQGPEFLTYFQNEAQLEKSRLLSDRFSAERPKGSFSTLEIQRTEQGDSAMYLCASSWGGTTDTQYFGPGTRLTVL.

This rearrangement joins TRBV28 to TRBJ1-2; 12 bases line up with TRBD1. V shed 2 bases, J shed 4 bases, and the junction held 20 bases outside the gene matches. This CDR3 comprises 21 residues. Germline values: CDR1 MDHEN, CDR2 SYDVKM. The CDR3: CASSLGGRGQGAPASIYGYTF. CDR3 DNA sequence: TGTGCCAGCAGTTTAGGGGGAAGGGGACAGGGGGCTCCGGCCTCTATCTATGGCTACACCTTC.

A remark on this clone: Additional DNA sequences in this sample encode the identical CDR3. The J gene is TRBJ2-5, the V gene TRBV28, with TRBD1 matching 9 bases. Trimming took 4 bases from V and 4 from J; bases not matched to a gene: 1. The CDR3 totals 13 residues. Germline loops: CDR1 MDHEN, CDR2 SYDVKM. The CDR3 DNA is TGTGCCAGCAGTTCGGGACAGGGAGAGACCCAGTACTTC. As protein: CASSSGQGETQYF.

CDR3 nucleotide sequence: TGCGCCAGCAGCATTATCTCCGGGACAGGAGCCTACGAGCAGTACTTC. Encoded protein: CASSIISGTGAYEQYF. This chain connects TRBV5-1 to TRBJ2-7, with 8 positions matching TRBD1. V dropped 4 bases and J dropped 2; count of bases not matched to a gene: 11. This CDR3 is built from 16 residues. Germline V lookup: CDR1 SGHRS, CDR2 YFSETQ.

This sequence joins TRBV18 and TRBJ2-7, with 10 bases aligning to TRBD1. CDR1 is KGHSH and CDR2 is LQKENI in the germline V gene. The ends lost 3 bases at V and 1 base at J; junction bases unmatched: 0. The CDR3 is 14 amino acids. Here the CDR3 DNA reads TGTGCCAGCTCACCGGACAGGGGGTCCTACGAGCAGTACTTC. Protein product: CASSPDRGSYEQYF.

This chain joins TRBV28 and TRBJ2-2; 9 positions match TRBD1. CDR1 and CDR2 (germline): MDHEN, SYDVKM. This CDR3 has 14 amino acids. Trimming removed 3 bases from V and 5 bases from J; junction bases left unmatched: 1. CDR3 amino acids: CASSLGQGTGELFF. CDR3 in DNA: TGTGCCAGCAGTTTGGGACAGGGTACCGGGGAGCTGTTTTTT. Variable domain in full (rest from reference TRBV28 and TRBJ2-2): DVKVTQSSRYLVKRTGEKVFLECVQDMDHENMFWYRQDPGLGLRLIYFSYDVKMKEKGDIPEGYSVSREKKERFSLILESASTNQTSMYLCASSLGQGTGELFFGEGSRLTVL.

The CDR3 loop is CASSLDQRTIYEQYF. The CDR3 nucleotides are TGTGCCAGCAGCTTAGATCAGAGGACTATCTACGAGCAGTACTTC. The chain uses TRBV11-2 and TRBJ2-7; TRBD2 is a possible D gene (6 bases). The CDR3 is 15 residues long. Germline V CDR1 and CDR2: SGHAT, FQNNGV. V was cut by 0 bases and J by 3 bases, with 12 bases left in between.

This chain uses TRBV7-9 with TRBJ2-3; TRBD2 matches at 11 bases. This CDR3 is 15 amino acids long. V was pared by 4 bases and J by 6 bases, with 6 bases of the junction left unmatched. Germline CDR1 and CDR2: SEHNR and FQNEAQ (reference sequence). DNA of the CDR3: TGTGCCAGCAGCTCCTTAGCGGGAGGGCCCGATACGCAGTATTTT. This codes for CASSSLAGGPDTQYF.

The chain links TRBV10-1 to TRBJ2-1, with 15 bases aligning to TRBD2. This CDR3 spans 16 amino acids. Trimming at V came to 5 bases and at J to 4 bases, leaving 3 bases not matched to a gene. Germline CDR1 is WNHNN and CDR2 is SYGVQD (reference sequence). The CDR3 coding sequence is TGCGCCAGCAGTACTGGGACTAGCGGGAGGTACAATGAGCAGTTCTTC. This sequence encodes CASSTGTSGRYNEQFF.

The chain couples TRBV19 to TRBJ1-2, with D hard to call. V gave up 1 base and J gave up 8 bases, with 11 bases separating them. The length of the CDR3 is 13 residues. Germline V gene sequence: CDR1 LNHDA, CDR2 SQIVND (reference sequence). Written as DNA, the CDR3 is TGTGCCAGTAGTATAGTGGGAGTTAACGGCTACACCTTC. Its protein product is CASSIVGVNGYTF. Full variable domain (rest looked up from reference TRBV19 and TRBJ1-2): DGGITQSPKYLFRKEGQNVTLSCEQNLNHDAMYWYRQDPGQGLRLIYYSQIVNDFQKGDIAEGYSVSREKKESFPLTVTSAQKNPTAFYLCASSIVGVNGYTFGSGTRLTVV.

This chain uses TRBV27 with TRBJ2-5, with D possibly matching TRBD2 (6 bases). Germline assignment: CDR1 MNHEY and CDR2 SMNVEV (reference sequence). This CDR3 has 13 amino acids. The germline V and J ends were trimmed by 0 bases and 7 bases, with 9 bases remaining between them. CDR3 sequence reads: CASSLSMGGTQYF. The CDR3, as DNA: TGTGCCAGCAGTTTATCGATGGGGGGGACCCAGTACTTC.

The chain employs TRBV11-2 and TRBJ2-2; TRBD2 is a possible D gene (7 bases). CDR1 is SGHAT, CDR2 FQNNGV, per germline. Trimming cost V 2 bases and J 2 bases, with 9 bases left between them. CDR3 length: 15 amino acids. The CDR3 region is CASSLRGGNTGELFF. Written as DNA, the CDR3 is TGTGCCAGCAGCTTAAGGGGGGGAAACACCGGGGAGCTGTTTTTT.

The V call is TRBV16, the J call TRBJ2-6, with TRBD2 matching over 8 bases. The germline gives CDR1 KGHSY, CDR2 FQNENV. The CDR3 totals 18 residues. The V segment lost 7 bases and the J segment 0 bases; nucleotides outside the gene matches: 11. CDR3 amino acids: CASTRRGGRSSGANVLTF. Written as DNA, the CDR3 is TGTGCCAGCACCCGACGGGGCGGGAGGAGCTCTGGGGCCAACGTCCTGACTTTC.

This sequence joins TRBV2 and TRBJ2-7; 7 positions match TRBD2. The CDR3 is 12 residues long. The germline CDR1 and CDR2 sequences are SNHLY and FYNNEI. Trimming removed 6 bases from V and 3 bases from J; junction bases left unmatched: 2. The CDR3 sequence: CASRSGNYEQYF. CDR3 in DNA: TGTGCCAGCAGAAGCGGGAACTACGAGCAGTACTTC. The complete variable domain, with remaining parts taken from reference TRBV2 and TRBJ2-7, reads EPEVTQTPSHQVTQMGQEVILRCVPISNHLYFYWYRQILGQKVEFLVSFYNNEISEKSEIFDDQFSVERPDGSNFTLKIRSTKLEDSAMYFCASRSGNYEQYFGPGTRLTVT.

The chain has TRBV6-5 and TRBJ2-1; 7 bases line up with TRBD2. Germline CDR1 MNHEY, CDR2 SVGAGI. V lost 0 bases and J lost 6; bases outside the gene matches: 5. The CDR3 has 15 residues. CDR3 region: CASSYSSGIFNEQFF. The CDR3 DNA reads as TGTGCCAGCAGTTACTCAAGCGGGATTTTCAATGAGCAGTTCTTC.

This clone has just a few counts. The chain recombines TRBV27 with TRBJ2-7; D ambiguous. Trimming removed 2 bases from V and 8 bases from J, with 7 bases in between. This CDR3 has 11 residues. Germline V gene data show CDR1 as MNHEY and CDR2 as SMNVEV (reference sequence). DNA for the CDR3: TGTGCCAGCAGTTTACTTGGGAAGCAGTACTTC. Residues: CASSLLGKQYF.

This chain links TRBV4-2 with TRBJ2-7; TRBD2 matches 9 bases. The CDR3 contains 17 residues. Germline values: CDR1 LGHNA, CDR2 YNFKEQ. Unmatched junction bases numbered 13, after V lost 4 bases and J lost 3 bases. This CDR3 reads CASSRGEWGAGGYEQYF. CDR3 DNA: TGTGCCAGCAGCCGAGGGGAGTGGGGAGCGGGGGGCTACGAGCAGTACTTC.

The rearrangement joins TRBV9 to TRBJ2-5; no firm D call. V was shortened by 2 bases and J by 1 base, with 9 bases between the two germline ends. Germline V gene data show CDR1 as SGDLS and CDR2 as YYNGEE. This CDR3 region has 14 residues. In DNA, the CDR3 is TGTGCCAGCAGCGTGATGACATCCCAAGAGACCCAGTACTTC. Protein: CASSVMTSQETQYF.

This rearrangement joins TRBV7-9 to TRBJ2-7; D possibly corresponds to TRBD1 (6 bases). V was cut by 7 bases and J by 3 bases, with 25 bases left in between. The CDR3 contains 17 residues. Looked up from germline, CDR1 is SEHNR and CDR2 is FQNEAQ (reference sequence). The CDR3 nucleotides are TGTGCCAGCACCTCGTATTCTCTCCGGGACACAAACTACGAGCAGTACTTC. Its translation: CASTSYSLRDTNYEQYF.

The gene calls are TRBV18 and TRBJ2-7; 8 nucleotides line up with TRBD1. This CDR3 comprises 17 residues. V was pared by 2 bases and J by 3 bases, with 12 bases of the junction left unmatched. The germline CDR1 and CDR2 sequences are KGHSH and LQKENI. The CDR3 reads CASSPLIAEDRGYEQYF. The CDR3 DNA follows: TGTGCCAGCTCACCATTGATCGCCGAAGACAGGGGCTACGAGCAGTACTTC.

The V call is TRBV27, the J call TRBJ1-1; maybe TRBD1 (5 bases). The germline CDR1 and CDR2 sequences are MNHEY and SMNVEV (reference sequence). The CDR3 extends over 12 amino acids. V lost 5 bases to trimming and J lost 12 bases, with 16 bases between them. The CDR3 region is CASSTGGERTFF. For the CDR3, the DNA is TGTGCCAGCAGTACAGGTGGGGAAAGGACTTTCTTT.

This clone was seen a single time. V and J are TRBV28 and TRBJ2-2; tentatively, D is TRBD2 (6 bases). This CDR3 region has 15 residues. Trimming left V 6 bases short and J 4 bases short, with 15 bases between. Germline-derived CDR1 and CDR2 are MDHEN and SYDVKM. CDR3: CASRASPGVTGELFF. The CDR3 DNA reads as TGTGCCAGCAGAGCCAGCCCGGGGGTCACCGGGGAGCTGTTTTTT.